This T cell receptor (beta chain) was profiled in a study of T cell changes during pregnancy in multiple sclerosis. CDR3 length equals 14 residues. The J segment lost 5 bases and the V segment lost 3 bases, leaving 6 bases of the junction unmatched. CDR1 and CDR2 (germline): SGHRS, YFSETQ. Profiled with immunoSEQ multiplex PCR; TCRdb holds only in-frame clones, not every one. The sample holds 15,000 to 17,000 clones; roughly 84% are singletons and the top ten take about 18%. The material sequenced was CD8+ T cells from peripheral blood mononuclear cells, taken after pregnancy. The genes are TRBV5-1 and TRBJ1-1; 8 positions match TRBD1. The receptor comes from a female donor in good health, enrolled as a control in a pregnancy study. The DNA for the CDR3 is TGCGCCAGCAGCTCTGGACAGGGCGGGACTGAAGCTTTCTTT. Its protein product is CASSSGQGGTEAFF.